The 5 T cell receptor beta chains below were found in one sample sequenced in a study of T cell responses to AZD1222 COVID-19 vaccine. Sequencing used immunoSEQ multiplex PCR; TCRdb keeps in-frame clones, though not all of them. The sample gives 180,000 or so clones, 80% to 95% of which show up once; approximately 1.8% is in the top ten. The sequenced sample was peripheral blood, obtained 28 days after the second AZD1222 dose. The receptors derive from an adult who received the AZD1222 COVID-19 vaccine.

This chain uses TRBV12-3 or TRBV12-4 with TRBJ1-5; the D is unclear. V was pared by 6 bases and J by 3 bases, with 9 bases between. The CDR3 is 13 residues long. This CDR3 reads CASSGWANQPQHF. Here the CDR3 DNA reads TGTGCCAGCAGCGGGTGGGCCAATCAGCCCCAGCATTTT.

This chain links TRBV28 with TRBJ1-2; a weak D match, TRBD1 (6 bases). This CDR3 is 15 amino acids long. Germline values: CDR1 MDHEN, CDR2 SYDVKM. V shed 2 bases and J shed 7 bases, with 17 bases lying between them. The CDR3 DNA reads TGTGCCAGCAGTTTACTCGACGGCAGGGGCGTTGGCTACACCTTC. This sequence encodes CASSLLDGRGVGYTF.

CDR3 region: CASSWSKYAFF. CDR3 DNA: TGTGCCAGTTCGTGGTCAAAGTACGCTTTCTTT. The rearrangement uses TRBV19 and TRBJ1-1; D is undetermined. V was pared by 8 bases and J by 11 bases, with 15 bases between. This CDR3 is 11 amino acids long. The germline V gene encodes CDR1 LNHDA and CDR2 SQIVND (reference sequence). The full variable domain, in which reference TRBV19 and TRBJ1-1 provide the parts outside the CDR3, is DGGITQSPKYLFRKEGQNVTLSCEQNLNHDAMYWYRQDPGQGLRLIYYSQIVNDFQKGDIAEGYSVSREKKESFPLTVTSAQKNPTAFYLCASSWSKYAFFGQGTRLTVV.

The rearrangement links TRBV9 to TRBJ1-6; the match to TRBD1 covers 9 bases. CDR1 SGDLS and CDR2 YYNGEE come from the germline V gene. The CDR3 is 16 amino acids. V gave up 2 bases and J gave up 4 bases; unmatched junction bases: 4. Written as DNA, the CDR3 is TGTGCCAGCAGCGTGGGACAGGGACCTTATAATTCACCCCTCCACTTT. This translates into CASSVGQGPYNSPLHF.

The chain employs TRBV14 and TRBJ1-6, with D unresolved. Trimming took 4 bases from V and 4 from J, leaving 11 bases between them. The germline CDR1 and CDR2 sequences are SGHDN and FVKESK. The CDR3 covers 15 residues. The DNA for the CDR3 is TGTGCCAGCAGCCCTCCGGGGTCTTATAATTCACCCCTCCACTTT. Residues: CASSPPGSYNSPLHF. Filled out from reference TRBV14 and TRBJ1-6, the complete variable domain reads EAGVTQFPSHSVIEKGQTVTLRCDPISGHDNLYWYRRVMGKEIKFLLHFVKESKQDESGMPNNRFLAERTGGTYSTLKVQPAELEDSGVYFCASSPPGSYNSPLHFGNGTRLTVT.